A selection of T cell receptor beta chains follows, all from one sample in a study of OX40 agonist ivuxolimab in advanced cancers. Only in-frame clones appear in the TCRdb table, and some are missing; sequencing was by immunoSEQ multiplex PCR. The table shows tens of thousands of clones, with approximately 90% occurring only once. The specimen comprised CD4+ or CD8+ T cells sorted from blood, sampled in a trial of the OX40 agonist ivuxolimab. The receptors here all came from an adult with an advanced solid tumor such as melanoma, head and neck, liver or kidney cancer. The CDR3 runs from the conserved cysteine through the conserved F or W. Fields, in order: clone size, D gene, CDR3 length, J gene, V gene, CDR3 protein, CDR3 DNA. A D gene is named only where the DNA matches it firmly. Clone size is given for some rows only: seen once, a few or many times, or a class if the clone is expanded.

size: NA; D: TRBD1; length: 17; J: TRBJ1-1; V: TRBV19; CDR3: CASSGRDRSNMNTEAFF; DNA: TGTGCCAGTAGTGGAAGGGACAGAAGCAATATGAACACTGAAGCTTTCTTT
size: NA; D: TRBD1; length: 15; J: TRBJ1-6; V: TRBV27; CDR3: CASSWGQGINSPLHF; DNA: TGTGCCAGCAGTTGGGGACAGGGGATAAATTCACCCCTCCACTTT
size: NA; D: NA; length: 16; J: TRBJ2-1; V: TRBV28; CDR3: CASSWGVSGSYNEQFF; DNA: TGTGCCAGCAGTTGGGGGGTTAGCGGCTCCTACAATGAGCAGTTCTTC
size: NA; D: TRBD1; length: 18; J: TRBJ1-5; V: TRBV28; CDR3: CASTSPLLDRGFRQPQHF; DNA: TGTGCCAGCACCTCGCCATTACTGGACAGGGGGTTTAGGCAGCCCCAGCATTTT
size: NA; D: NA; length: 14; J: TRBJ2-3; V: TRBV4-1; CDR3: CASSRGGRTDTQYF; DNA: TGCGCCAGCAGCAGGGGGGGGCGCACAGATACGCAGTATTTT
size: NA; D: NA; length: 15; J: TRBJ1-1; V: TRBV10-3; CDR3: CAISALQAEVTEAFF; DNA: TGTGCCATCAGTGCTTTACAGGCCGAGGTCACTGAAGCTTTCTTT
size: NA; D: NA; length: 12; J: TRBJ2-5; V: TRBV27; CDR3: CASSLTGETQYF; DNA: TGTGCCAGCAGTTTAACGGGGGAGACCCAGTACTTC
size: NA; D: TRBD1; length: 15; J: TRBJ2-5; V: TRBV6-5; CDR3: CASSYSQGEGETQYF; DNA: TGTGCCAGCAGTTACAGTCAGGGGGAAGGAGAGACCCAGTACTTC
size: once; D: TRBD2; length: 16; J: TRBJ2-1; V: TRBV4-1; CDR3: CASSQVGREGGNEQFF; DNA: TGCGCCAGCAGCCAAGTGGGGCGGGAGGGGGGTAATGAGCAGTTCTTC
size: NA; D: NA; length: 15; J: TRBJ2-1; V: TRBV4-2; CDR3: CASSQEWLSYNEQFF; DNA: TGTGCCAGCAGCCAAGAGTGGCTCTCCTACAATGAGCAGTTCTTC
size: few; D: NA; length: 17; J: TRBJ2-3; V: TRBV29-1; CDR3: CSVEDRRHAPFWASQYF; DNA: TGCAGCGTTGAAGATCGGAGGCATGCCCCTTTCTGGGCTTCGCAGTATTTT
size: once; D: NA; length: 16; J: TRBJ2-7; V: TRBV4-3; CDR3: CASSQEWGRVGDEQYF; DNA: TGCGCCAGCAGCCAAGAATGGGGTCGGGTCGGCGACGAGCAGTACTTC
size: once; D: NA; length: 13; J: TRBJ2-7; V: TRBV27; CDR3: CASSLTNSYEQYF; DNA: TGTGCCAGCAGTTTGACGAACTCGTACGAGCAGTACTTC
size: NA; D: NA; length: 14; J: TRBJ2-2; V: TRBV19; CDR3: CAVAEVGNTGELFF; DNA: TGTGCCGTAGCGGAAGTCGGAAACACCGGGGAGCTGTTTTTT
size: NA; D: NA; length: 14; J: TRBJ1-1; V: TRBV27; CDR3: CASSQSKLNTEAFF; DNA: TGTGCCAGCAGTCAGAGCAAACTGAACACTGAAGCTTTCTTT
size: NA; D: NA; length: 15; J: TRBJ1-2; V: TRBV27; CDR3: CASSPTGRLFYGYTF; DNA: TGTGCCAGCAGTCCCACGGGACGGCTATTCTATGGCTACACCTTC
size: NA; D: TRBD2; length: 13; J: TRBJ2-7; V: TRBV2; CDR3: CASGGGITYEQYF; DNA: TGTGCCAGCGGGGGGGGGATCACCTACGAGCAGTACTTC
size: NA; D: NA; length: 15; J: TRBJ1-5; V: TRBV13; CDR3: CASSFKGTSNQPQHF; DNA: TGTGCCAGCAGCTTTAAGGGAACGAGCAATCAGCCCCAGCATTTT
size: NA; D: NA; length: 15; J: TRBJ2-7; V: TRBV4-3; CDR3: CASSQEGVSSYEQYF; DNA: TGCGCCAGCAGCCAAGAAGGGGTTTCCTCCTACGAGCAGTACTTC
size: once; D: NA; length: 16; J: TRBJ2-1; V: TRBV7-2; CDR3: CASSPVEGAIYNEQFF; DNA: TGTGCCAGCAGCCCCGTGGAGGGAGCAATTTACAATGAGCAGTTCTTC
size: NA; D: NA; length: 14; J: TRBJ2-3; V: TRBV6-6; CDR3: CASKGWSSTDTQYF; DNA: TGTGCCAGCAAAGGCTGGTCTAGCACAGATACGCAGTATTTT
size: NA; D: TRBD2; length: 15; J: TRBJ2-7; V: TRBV5-4; CDR3: CASSWGLAGIYEQYF; DNA: TGTGCCAGCAGCTGGGGACTAGCGGGTATCTACGAGCAGTACTTC
size: NA; D: NA; length: 16; J: TRBJ1-5; V: TRBV15; CDR3: CATSEGLQGSNQPQHF; DNA: TGTGCCACCAGCGAGGGACTTCAGGGGAGCAATCAGCCCCAGCATTTT
size: few; D: TRBD1; length: 13; J: TRBJ1-6; V: TRBV27; CDR3: CASSLGQGAPLHF; DNA: TGTGCCAGCAGTCTAGGACAGGGAGCACCCCTCCACTTT
size: NA; D: NA; length: 11; J: TRBJ1-2; V: TRBV20-1; CDR3: CSAMEKYGYTF; DNA: TGCAGTGCTATGGAGAAATATGGCTACACCTTC
size: once; D: NA; length: 15; J: TRBJ1-5; V: TRBV27; CDR3: CASSLVRGGNQPQHF; DNA: TGTGCCAGCAGTTTAGTCAGGGGAGGTAATCAGCCCCAGCATTTT
size: NA; D: NA; length: 19; J: TRBJ1-5; V: TRBV4-3; CDR3: CASSQVRIETGQGNQPQHF; DNA: TGCGCCAGCAGCCAAGTTCGGATAGAAACGGGTCAAGGCAATCAGCCCCAGCATTTT
size: NA; D: NA; length: 12; J: TRBJ1-3; V: TRBV5-6; CDR3: CASSEEGNTIYF; DNA: TGTGCCAGCAGCGAAGAAGGGAACACCATATATTTT
size: NA; D: TRBD1; length: 14; J: TRBJ2-3; V: TRBV6-5; CDR3: CASSWSTGPDTQYF; DNA: TGTGCCAGCAGTTGGTCGACAGGGCCAGATACGCAGTATTTT
size: NA; D: NA; length: 14; J: TRBJ2-1; V: TRBV19; CDR3: CASSIGSSYNEQFF; DNA: TGTGCCAGTAGTATAGGGAGCTCCTACAATGAGCAGTTCTTC
size: NA; D: NA; length: 13; J: TRBJ1-5; V: TRBV30; CDR3: CAWSNWATQPQHF; DNA: TGTGCCTGGAGTAATTGGGCCACTCAGCCCCAGCATTTT
size: NA; D: TRBD1; length: 15; J: TRBJ1-1; V: TRBV6-1; CDR3: CASSWGQGSGTEAFF; DNA: TGTGCCAGCTCCTGGGGACAGGGGAGCGGCACTGAAGCTTTCTTT
size: NA; D: NA; length: 15; J: TRBJ2-1; V: TRBV9; CDR3: CASSVASGPINEQFF; DNA: TGTGCCAGCAGCGTAGCGAGCGGCCCTATAAATGAGCAGTTCTTC
size: NA; D: NA; length: 17; J: TRBJ1-3; V: TRBV19; CDR3: CASSITHSEPSGNTIYF; DNA: TGTGCCAGTAGTATAACCCACAGCGAGCCCTCTGGAAACACCATATATTTT
size: few; D: TRBD1; length: 15; J: TRBJ1-2; V: TRBV4-1; CDR3: CASSHDPDRAYGYTF; DNA: TGCGCCAGCAGCCACGACCCGGACAGGGCCTATGGCTACACCTTC
size: NA; D: TRBD1; length: 18; J: TRBJ2-1; V: TRBV10-3; CDR3: CAISPYFERQGAGNEQFF; DNA: TGTGCCATCAGCCCTTACTTCGAACGACAGGGGGCTGGCAATGAGCAGTTCTTC
size: NA; D: NA; length: 14; J: TRBJ2-7; V: TRBV4-3; CDR3: CASSQDSGPYEQYF; DNA: TGCGCCAGCAGCCAAGACTCCGGGCCATACGAGCAGTACTTC
size: NA; D: NA; length: 13; J: TRBJ2-7; V: TRBV5-1; CDR3: CASSLEGGYEQYF; DNA: TGCGCCAGCAGCTTGGAGGGGGGCTACGAGCAGTACTTC
size: NA; D: TRBD2; length: 18; J: TRBJ2-3; V: TRBV28; CDR3: CASRRGTSGSLGADTQYF; DNA: TGTGCCAGCAGGAGAGGGACTAGCGGGAGTTTAGGCGCAGATACGCAGTATTTT
size: NA; D: NA; length: 15; J: TRBJ2-7; V: TRBV11-2; CDR3: CASSLRQGTTYEQYF; DNA: TGTGCCAGCAGCCTCCGACAGGGGACTACCTACGAGCAGTACTTC
size: NA; D: TRBD2; length: 16; J: TRBJ2-5; V: TRBV6-5; CDR3: CASSLTSGNYQETQYF; DNA: TGTGCCAGCAGTTTGACTAGCGGTAACTATCAAGAGACCCAGTACTTC
size: NA; D: NA; length: 15; J: TRBJ1-2; V: TRBV27; CDR3: CASSLGGPSNYGYTF; DNA: TGTGCCAGCAGTTTAGGAGGCCCGTCAAACTATGGCTACACCTTC
size: NA; D: NA; length: 16; J: TRBJ2-4; V: TRBV2; CDR3: CASSGAPGEDKNIQYF; DNA: TGTGCCAGCAGCGGCGCCCCGGGCGAGGACAAAAACATTCAGTACTTC
size: NA; D: TRBD1; length: 14; J: TRBJ2-2; V: TRBV29-1; CDR3: CSVPGTANTGELFF; DNA: TGCAGCGTACCCGGGACAGCGAACACCGGGGAGCTGTTTTTT
size: NA; D: NA; length: 13; J: TRBJ2-7; V: TRBV19; CDR3: CASTPGGSYEQYF; DNA: TGTGCCAGTACCCCTGGGGGTAGTTACGAGCAGTACTTC
size: NA; D: NA; length: 15; J: TRBJ2-7; V: TRBV15; CDR3: CATSRSLMDSYEQYF; DNA: TGTGCCACCAGCAGATCTTTAATGGACTCCTACGAGCAGTACTTC